The 31 T cell receptor beta chains in this list originate from one sample, sequenced in a study of blood T cell repertoires in COVID-19. Sequenced by immunoSEQ multiplex PCR; TCRdb stores in-frame clones only, minus some. The table includes about 170,000 clones, around 80% detected once. Input material: peripheral blood. These receptors were taken from a woman of 80 years or more with acute or convalescent COVID-19.

The V and J genes are TRBV5-1 and TRBJ1-1; 7 bases map to TRBD1. CDR1 and CDR2 (germline): SGHRS, YFSETQ. With 4 bases clipped from V and 3 bases from J, the junction kept 3 bases outside the gene matches. CDR3 length: 13 amino acids. CDR3 protein: CASSGTADTEAFF. The CDR3 nucleotides read TGCGCCAGCAGCGGGACAGCGGACACTGAAGCTTTCTTT. Based on the CDR3 plus reference TRBV5-1 and TRBJ1-1, the full variable domain is KAGVTQTPRYLIKTRGQQVTLSCSPISGHRSVSWYQQTPGQGLQFLFEYFSETQRNKGNFPGRFSGRQFSNSRSEMNVSTLELGDSALYLCASSGTADTEAFFGQGTRLTVV.

The rearrangement uses TRBV28 and TRBJ1-4; 9 nucleotides agree with TRBD1. The CDR3 runs 16 residues. V gave up 3 bases and J gave up 1 base; unmatched junction bases: 3. The germline gives CDR1 MDHEN, CDR2 SYDVKM. CDR3 nucleotides: TGTGCCAGCAGTTTGGGACAGGGAGAAACTAATGAAAAACTGTTTTTT. Protein sequence: CASSLGQGETNEKLFF.

J is TRBJ2-2 and V is TRBV11-2; D is possibly TRBD1 (5 bases). The CDR3 sequence is 17 residues long. The V end was cut by 1 base, the J end by 5 bases, with 17 bases between. CDR1 is SGHAT, CDR2 FQNNGV, per germline. In nucleotides, the CDR3 is TGTGCCAGCAGCTTAGGGCTCGGGCAGGGAACGACCGGGGAGCTGTTTTTT. Amino acid sequence: CASSLGLGQGTTGELFF.

This chain uses TRBV3-1 (or the pseudogene TRBV3-2) with TRBJ1-1; D uncertain. The CDR3 runs to 14 residues. Germline assignment: CDR1 LGHDT and CDR2 YNNKEL (reference sequence). V dropped 3 bases and J dropped 1 base, with 9 bases sitting between them. CDR3 region: CASSHRRKNTEAFF. Written as DNA, the CDR3 is TGTGCCAGCAGCCACCGGAGAAAGAACACTGAAGCTTTCTTT.

The table lists this clone with a count of one. The rearrangement links TRBV18 to TRBJ2-7; a weak D match, TRBD1 (5 bases). V was clipped by 6 bases and J by 2 bases, with 8 bases between them. Germline CDR1 KGHSH, CDR2 LQKENI. The CDR3 sequence is 12 residues long. The CDR3 DNA reads TGTGCCAGCTCGAGGACACCCTACGAGCAGTACTTC. Residues: CASSRTPYEQYF.

The gene calls are TRBV19 and TRBJ1-2; 9 bases agree with TRBD1. Looked up from germline, CDR1 is LNHDA and CDR2 is SQIVND (reference sequence). This CDR3 region has 14 residues. The ends lost 6 bases at V and 2 bases at J; junction bases unmatched: 4. The CDR3 nucleotides read TGTGCCAGTAGGTATGGGACAGGGAACTATGGCTACACCTTC. As protein: CASRYGTGNYGYTF. Filled out from reference TRBV19 and TRBJ1-2, the complete variable domain reads DGGITQSPKYLFRKEGQNVTLSCEQNLNHDAMYWYRQDPGQGLRLIYYSQIVNDFQKGDIAEGYSVSREKKESFPLTVTSAQKNPTAFYLCASRYGTGNYGYTFGSGTRLTVV.

As for this clone: A junction boundary mismatches the germline segment, possibly from a read error. The rearrangement uses TRBV6-5 and TRBJ2-7; TRBD1 aligns across 7 bases. From germline, CDR1 is MNHEY and CDR2 SVGAGI. The CDR3 consists of 14 residues. The CDR3 loop reads CASRDEGGDYGQYF. The CDR3 bases are TGTGCCAGCAGAGACGAAGGGGGCGATTACGGGCAGTACTTC.

The J gene is TRBJ1-1, the V gene TRBV18; D not resolved. This CDR3 has 14 residues. Trimming took 4 bases from V and 5 from J, leaving 14 bases between them. Looked up from germline, CDR1 is KGHSH and CDR2 is LQKENI. CDR3 in amino acids: CASSRQVGGTEAFF. The CDR3 region has the DNA TGTGCCAGCTCACGCCAGGTGGGCGGGACTGAAGCTTTCTTT.

The V and J genes are TRBV3-1 (or the pseudogene TRBV3-2) and TRBJ1-4; 7 bases line up with TRBD1. The CDR3 consists of 16 residues. Losses at the gene ends were 4 bases for V and 0 bases for J; bases not matched to a gene: 5. Germline lookup yields CDR1 LGHDT and CDR2 YNNKEL (reference sequence). CDR3 sequence: CASSPGQATTNEKLFF. DNA of the CDR3: TGTGCCAGCAGCCCTGGACAGGCTACAACTAATGAAAAACTGTTTTTT.

The V gene is TRBV7-2, the J gene TRBJ2-7, with 12 nucleotides matching TRBD1. This CDR3 comprises 15 residues. Germline assignment: CDR1 SGHTA and CDR2 FQGNSA. With V trimmed by 4 bases and J by 6 bases, 7 bases remained unmatched. The CDR3: CASSSTGTGGIEQYF. Here the CDR3 DNA reads TGTGCCAGCAGCTCGACCGGGACAGGGGGCATCGAGCAGTACTTC.

The chain combines TRBV11-2 with TRBJ2-5; 10 bases align to TRBD2. This CDR3 has 14 amino acids. V was clipped by 6 bases and J by 3 bases; unmatched bases: 4. Per the germline V gene, CDR1 is SGHAT and CDR2 is FQNNGV. The CDR3 bases are TGTGCCAGCAGAATAGCGGGAGGCAAAGAGACCCAGTACTTC. It is translated as CASRIAGGKETQYF. Together with reference TRBV11-2 and TRBJ2-5, the CDR3 gives the full variable domain: EAGVAQSPRYKIIEKRQSVAFWCNPISGHATLYWYQQILGQGPKLLIQFQNNGVVDDSQLPKDRFSAERLKGVDSTLKIQPAKLEDSAVYLCASRIAGGKETQYFGPGTRLLVL.

The rearrangement links TRBV29-1 to TRBJ2-5; a weak D match, TRBD2 (5 bases). The V gene lost 3 bases and the J gene lost 3 bases, with 11 bases spanning the gap. The CDR3 has 13 residues. The germline V gene has CDR1 SQVTM and CDR2 ANQGSEA. The CDR3 spells CSVDHSGKETQYF. The CDR3, as DNA: TGCAGCGTTGACCACTCGGGGAAAGAGACCCAGTACTTC.

The genes are TRBV9 and TRBJ1-5, with D possibly TRBD1 on 5 matching bases. Germline V lookup: CDR1 SGDLS, CDR2 YYNGEE. The CDR3 has 13 amino acids. Between the trimmed V and J ends, which lost 3 bases and 2 bases, there was a span of 6 bases. CDR3 in DNA: TGTGCCAGCAGCGCGACAGGCAATCAGCCCCAGCATTTT. Its translation: CASSATGNQPQHF.

The J gene is TRBJ1-2, the V gene TRBV11-2; D remains ambiguous. Trimming took off 5 bases at V and 7 bases at J, with 14 bases between the two ends. The germline gives CDR1 SGHAT, CDR2 FQNNGV. CDR3 length equals 13 residues. The CDR3: CASSQKQSGGYTF. As DNA, the CDR3 is TGTGCCAGCAGCCAAAAACAGTCCGGTGGCTACACCTTC.

The chain has TRBV12-3 or TRBV12-4 and TRBJ1-1; D is ambiguous. The germline V and J ends were trimmed by 6 bases and 1 base, with 6 bases remaining between them. The CDR3 covers 12 residues. CDR3 sequence: CASRPRNTEAFF. CDR3 bases: TGTGCCAGCAGACCGAGGAACACTGAAGCTTTCTTT.

V and J are TRBV19 and TRBJ1-3; D ambiguous. The CDR3 totals 13 residues. Trimming removed 5 bases from V and 1 base from J, with 6 bases in between. Germline CDR1 reads LNHDA; CDR2 reads SQIVND (reference sequence). The CDR3 here is CASSRVSGNTIYF. The CDR3 nucleotides read TGTGCCAGTAGTCGGGTGTCTGGAAACACCATATATTTT.

Only a few counts were recorded for this clone. This chain uses TRBV4-2 with TRBJ2-3, with 14 bases matching TRBD2. The CDR3 spans 17 residues. V lost 3 bases to trimming and J lost 4 bases; unmatched junction nucleotides: 6. Germline lookup yields CDR1 LGHNA and CDR2 YNFKEQ. CDR3 bases: TGTGCCAGCAGCCAGACGGGGACTAGCGGGAGTCCAGATACGCAGTATTTT. As protein: CASSQTGTSGSPDTQYF.

This chain joins TRBV10-3 and TRBJ1-4; TRBD1 aligns across 7 bases. This CDR3 spans 15 amino acids. CDR1 and CDR2 (germline): ENHRY, SYGVKD. The junction had 6 bases not matched to a gene; V was cut back by 6 bases and J by 2 bases. The CDR3 DNA sequence: TGTGCCATCAGGCCCGGGGACAGCACTAATGAAAAACTGTTTTTT. This sequence encodes CAIRPGDSTNEKLFF.

V and J are TRBV19 and TRBJ2-5, with D unresolved. The length of the CDR3 is 13 residues. The V gene lost 5 bases and the J gene lost 5 bases, with 12 bases spanning the gap. Germline V gene data show CDR1 as LNHDA and CDR2 as SQIVND (reference sequence). DNA of the CDR3: TGTGCCAGTAGTGGCTCCTCGCGGGAGACCCAGTACTTC. Amino acids: CASSGSSRETQYF.

This chain links TRBV29-1 with TRBJ1-1; D gene unclear. V was pared by 7 bases and J by 4 bases, with 16 bases between. The CDR3 totals 13 residues. Germline CDR1 reads SQVTM; CDR2 reads ANQGSEA. The CDR3 region has the DNA TGCAGCGCCGCAAGTTCGGCGGGCACTGAAGCTTTCTTT. It codes for CSAASSAGTEAFF.

The chain recombines TRBV11-1 with TRBJ1-1; 7 nucleotides match TRBD1. Germline assignment: CDR1 SGHAT and CDR2 FQDESV (reference sequence). This CDR3 is 14 amino acids long. After removal of 1 base from V and 1 base from J, the junction contained 0 bases not matched to a gene. CDR3 region: CASSLDRGNTEAFF. CDR3 DNA sequence: TGTGCCAGCAGCTTAGACAGGGGGAACACTGAAGCTTTCTTT.

The chain combines TRBV29-1 with TRBJ1-2; TRBD1 is a possible D gene (6 bases). The CDR3 is 11 residues long. Trimming shortened V by 7 bases and J by 8 bases, and 14 bases separated the two germline ends. The V gene's germline CDR1 is SQVTM and CDR2 ANQGSEA. CDR3 residues: CSATGLGGYTF. CDR3 sequence (DNA): TGCAGCGCAACAGGGTTGGGCGGCTACACCTTC. Full variable domain (rest looked up from reference TRBV29-1 and TRBJ1-2): SAVISQKPSRDICQRGTSLTIQCQVDSQVTMMFWYRQQPGQSLTLIATANQGSEATYESGFVIDKFPISRPNLTFSTLTVSNMSPEDSSIYLCSATGLGGYTFGSGTRLTVV.

This clone was counted a few times. The chain uses TRBV2 and TRBJ1-2, with D possibly matching TRBD1 (6 bases). The germline V gene has CDR1 SNHLY and CDR2 FYNNEI. CDR3 length: 15 amino acids. V gave up 6 bases and J gave up 7 bases, with 21 bases separating them. CDR3 protein: CASSRYLQGVGGYTF. The CDR3 DNA sequence: TGTGCCAGCAGCCGCTACCTACAGGGAGTGGGTGGCTACACCTTC.

The gene calls are TRBV11-2 and TRBJ2-7; D possibly corresponds to TRBD2 (6 bases). Germline V gene lookup returns CDR1 SGHAT and CDR2 FQNNGV. The V end was cut by 4 bases, the J end by 2 bases, with 9 bases between. This CDR3 contains 13 residues. The DNA of the CDR3 is TGTGCCAGCAGCTCGGGACTGGCCTACGAGCAGTACTTC. This encodes CASSSGLAYEQYF.

This clone was picked up a small number of times. This chain connects TRBV5-1 to TRBJ2-1; 8 positions agree with TRBD2. V shed 7 bases and J 5 bases; nucleotides not matched to a gene: 11. Germline CDR1 and CDR2: SGHRS and YFSETQ. The CDR3 sequence is 15 residues long. CDR3 region: CASGQAGGRNNEQFF. Written as DNA, the CDR3 is TGCGCCAGCGGCCAGGCGGGCGGGAGGAACAATGAGCAGTTCTTC.

This sequence joins TRBV23-1 and TRBJ2-1, with D maybe TRBD1 (6 bases). TRBV23-1 is filed as an ORF, its function uncertain. The ends were cut back, 0 bases at V and 3 bases at J, with 15 bases in the middle. This CDR3 spans 17 amino acids. The CDR3 DNA follows: TGCGCCAGCAGTCAATCAGGGGGACAAAACCGCTACAATGAGCAGTTCTTC. This codes for CASSQSGGQNRYNEQFF.

The chain has TRBV30 and TRBJ1-5; TRBD1 matches 8 bases. The CDR3 is 14 amino acids. Trimming removed 2 bases from V and 2 bases from J; junction bases left unmatched: 2. Germline values: CDR1 GTSNPN, CDR2 SVGIG (reference sequence). The CDR3 here is CAWSSTGGNQPQHF. CDR3 nucleotides: TGTGCCTGGAGTTCGACAGGGGGCAATCAGCCCCAGCATTTT. Full variable domain (rest looked up from reference TRBV30 and TRBJ1-5): SQTIHQWPATLVQPVGSPLSLECTVEGTSNPNLYWYRQAAGRGLQLLFYSVGIGQISSEVPQNLSASRPQDRQFILSSKKLLLSDSGFYLCAWSSTGGNQPQHFGDGTRLSIL.

This chain links TRBV9 with TRBJ2-5; possible D gene TRBD2, 5 bases. The CDR3 spans 14 residues. The germline V gene encodes CDR1 SGDLS and CDR2 YYNGEE. Trimming pared 0 bases from V and 5 bases from J, leaving 11 bases between. CDR3 loop: CASSVGMAGETQYF. CDR3 nucleotides: TGTGCCAGCAGCGTAGGTATGGCGGGTGAGACCCAGTACTTC.

J is TRBJ1-1 and V is TRBV9, with D maybe TRBD1 (6 bases). The CDR3 is made up of 13 amino acids. Germline V lookup: CDR1 SGDLS, CDR2 YYNGEE. V lost 1 base and J 11 bases, leaving 15 bases between the germline ends. The CDR3 DNA follows: TGTGCCAGCAGCGTAAGTGAGGGGGAGTCGGCTTTCTTT. This encodes CASSVSEGESAFF.

The rearrangement links TRBV5-4 to TRBJ1-2, with TRBD1 identical over 9 bases. J was trimmed by 1 base and V by 1 base; bases with no gene match: 8. Germline V lookup: CDR1 SGHNT, CDR2 YYREEE (reference sequence). The CDR3 runs 17 residues. CDR3 coding DNA: TGTGCCAGCAGCTTGTGGACAGGGGCCCCCTTTAACTATGGCTACACCTTC. As protein: CASSLWTGAPFNYGYTF.

This rearrangement joins TRBV12-5 to TRBJ2-7; a weak D match, TRBD1 (6 bases). V lost 5 bases, J lost 2 bases, and 22 bases lay in between. Germline-derived CDR1 and CDR2 are LGHNT and FRNRAP. This CDR3 has 17 residues. CDR3 nucleotides: TGTGCTAGTGGTCTAAGTTCTACTGGGACATCACCCTACGAGCAGTACTTC. As protein: CASGLSSTGTSPYEQYF.